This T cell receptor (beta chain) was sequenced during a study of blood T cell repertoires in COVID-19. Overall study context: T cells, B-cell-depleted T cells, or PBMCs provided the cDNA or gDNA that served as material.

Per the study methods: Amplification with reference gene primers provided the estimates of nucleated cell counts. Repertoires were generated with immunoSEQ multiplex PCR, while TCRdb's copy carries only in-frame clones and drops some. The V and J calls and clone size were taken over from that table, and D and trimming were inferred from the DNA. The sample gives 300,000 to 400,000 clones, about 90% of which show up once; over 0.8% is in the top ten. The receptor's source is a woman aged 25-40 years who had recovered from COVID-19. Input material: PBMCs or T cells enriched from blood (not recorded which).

The CDR3 here is CASSPTGNYNSPLHF. The DNA for the CDR3 is TGTGCCAGCAGCCCCACAGGGAATTATAATTCACCCCTCCACTTT. This chain joins TRBV13 and TRBJ1-6; D is possibly TRBD1 (6 bases). Germline assignment: CDR1 PRHDT and CDR2 FYEKMQ (reference sequence). V was trimmed by 5 bases and J by 4 bases, leaving 12 bases between them. This CDR3 contains 15 residues.